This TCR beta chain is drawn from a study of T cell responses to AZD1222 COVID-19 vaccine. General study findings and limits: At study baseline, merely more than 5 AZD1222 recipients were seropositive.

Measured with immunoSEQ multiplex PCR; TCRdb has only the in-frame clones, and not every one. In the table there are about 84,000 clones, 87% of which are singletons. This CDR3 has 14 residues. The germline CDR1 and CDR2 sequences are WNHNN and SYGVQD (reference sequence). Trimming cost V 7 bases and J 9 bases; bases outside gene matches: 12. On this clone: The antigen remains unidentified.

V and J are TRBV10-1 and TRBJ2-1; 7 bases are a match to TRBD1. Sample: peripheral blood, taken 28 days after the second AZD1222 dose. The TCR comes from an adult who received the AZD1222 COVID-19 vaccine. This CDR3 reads CASTGRGPHGEQFF. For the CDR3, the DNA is TGCGCCAGCACCGGAAGGGGGCCCCATGGTGAGCAGTTCTTC.